One sample yielded the 23 T cell receptor beta chains listed below, sequenced in a study of a mutant IDH1 vaccine in newly diagnosed glioma. Some clones are missing from TCRdb's copy, which holds only in-frame ones; the method was immunoSEQ multiplex PCR. The table shows around 92,000 clones, with about 87% occurring only once. Time point: baseline, week 1 (first vaccination visit). Stated treatment: pre-vaccination baseline after standard-of-care therapy. The specimen comprised PBMCs, sampled from a glioma patient treated with radiotherapy, temozolomide or both. The receptors shown here come from a woman aged 45 to 65 with glioma.

The chain carries TRBV29-1 and TRBJ2-5, with 9 bases matching TRBD2. This CDR3 region has 14 residues. V trimming: 3 bases; J trimming: 7 bases; junction bases outside the gene matches: 9. Looked up from germline, CDR1 is SQVTM and CDR2 is ANQGSEA. The CDR3 coding sequence is TGCAGCGTTGAGCTTGCGGGAGGGCCGGTGACCCAGTACTTC. Translating gives CSVELAGGPVTQYF.

The chain recombines TRBV9 with TRBJ1-3; tentatively, D is TRBD1 (5 bases). CDR1 and CDR2 (germline): SGDLS, YYNGEE. V lost 0 bases and J 0 bases, leaving 16 bases between the germline ends. This CDR3 has 18 amino acids. The CDR3 DNA reads TGTGCCAGCAGCGTAGTTGGGGCAGGATCGGACTCTGGAAACACCATATATTTT. Amino acid sequence: CASSVVGAGSDSGNTIYF. The full variable domain, its missing parts supplied by reference TRBV9 and TRBJ1-3, is DSGVTQTPKHLITATGQRVTLRCSPRSGDLSVYWYQQSLDQGLQFLIQYYNGEERAKGNILERFSAQQFPDLHSELNLSSLELGDSALYFCASSVVGAGSDSGNTIYFGEGSWLTVV.

The chain recombines TRBV5-4 with TRBJ2-7; no reliable D call. V was trimmed by 4 bases and J by 7 bases, leaving 12 bases between them. The CDR3 is 12 residues long. The germline CDR1 and CDR2 sequences are SGHNT and YYREEE (reference sequence). The CDR3 sequence: CASSPPQGEQYF. CDR3 coding DNA: TGTGCCAGCAGCCCGCCCCAAGGGGAGCAGTACTTC. The whole variable domain, filled in from reference TRBV5-4 and TRBJ2-7, reads ETGVTQSPTHLIKTRGQQVTLRCSSQSGHNTVSWYQQALGQGPQFIFQYYREEENGRGNFPPRFSGLQFPNYSSELNVNALELDDSALYLCASSPPQGEQYFGPGTRLTVT.

V and J are TRBV7-9 and TRBJ1-1; 9 bases align to TRBD1. Germline values: CDR1 SEHNR, CDR2 FQNEAQ (reference sequence). Trimming took 5 bases from V and 3 from J; bases not matched to a gene: 10. This CDR3 region has 16 residues. Here the CDR3 DNA reads TGTGCCAGCAGCCCGGGGGACAGGGATTTTGACACTGAAGCTTTCTTT. Its protein is CASSPGDRDFDTEAFF.

The chain recombines TRBV29-1 with TRBJ1-2, with 9 bases fitting TRBD1. This CDR3 comprises 13 residues. The V gene end was trimmed by 4 bases and the J gene end by 7 bases; junction bases not matched to a gene: 7. Germline CDR1 SQVTM, CDR2 ANQGSEA. CDR3 loop: CSVADRGLAGYTF. The CDR3 region has the DNA TGCAGCGTTGCGGACAGGGGACTGGCTGGCTACACCTTC.

The rearrangement links TRBV11-2 to TRBJ1-1, with D possibly matching TRBD1 (5 bases). Per the germline V gene, CDR1 is SGHAT and CDR2 is FQNNGV. The CDR3 has 13 residues. Trimming stripped 3 bases from V and 1 base from J, with 6 bases between. CDR3 DNA: TGTGCCAGCAGCTTGGGGGGGAACACTGAAGCTTTCTTT. Translating gives CASSLGGNTEAFF.

This clone was recorded a few times. The V and J genes are TRBV29-1 and TRBJ1-2; perhaps TRBD1 as D (6 bases). V lost 4 bases and J lost 1, with 13 bases in between. This CDR3 region has 14 residues. CDR1 SQVTM and CDR2 ANQGSEA come from the germline V gene. Here the CDR3 DNA reads TGCAGCGTTGTTCCCCAGGGGAATAACTATGGCTACACCTTC. Translating gives CSVVPQGNNYGYTF.

V usage is TRBV7-9 and J usage is TRBJ1-4; D is undetermined. Germline V lookup: CDR1 SEHNR, CDR2 FQNEAQ (reference sequence). This CDR3 is built from 14 residues. Deletions cut 7 bases from V and 3 bases from J, with 12 bases between. The CDR3 sequence is CASTRASSNEKLFF. CDR3 bases: TGTGCCAGCACCCGGGCCTCCTCTAATGAAAAACTGTTTTTT.

The table lists this clone with a count of one. The chain couples TRBV15 to TRBJ2-2; TRBD1 is a possible D gene (6 bases). The CDR3 sequence is 15 residues long. Germline CDR1 is LNHNV and CDR2 is YYDKDF (reference sequence). V was trimmed by 4 bases and J by 4 bases, leaving 13 bases between them. The CDR3 DNA sequence: TGTGCCACCAGCAACAGGGTCCAGGCCACCGGGGAGCTGTTTTTT. Amino acids: CATSNRVQATGELFF.

Comments on this clone: The sample has other DNA sequences that encode this CDR3 too. The chain links TRBV28 to TRBJ1-1, with 10 bases lining up with TRBD1. Germline CDR1 and CDR2: MDHEN and SYDVKM. The CDR3 consists of 14 residues. Trimming cost V 6 bases and J 1 base; bases outside gene matches: 2. CDR3 sequence reads: CASSRDRGNTEAFF. Written as DNA, the CDR3 is TGTGCCAGCAGCCGGGACAGGGGGAACACTGAAGCTTTCTTT.

The V and J genes are TRBV11-2 and TRBJ2-2; maybe TRBD1 (5 bases). Deletions cut 2 bases from V and 1 base from J, with 5 bases between. The germline gives CDR1 SGHAT, CDR2 FQNNGV. The CDR3 has 14 residues. CDR3 protein: CASSLRGNTGELFF. The CDR3 bases are TGTGCCAGCAGCTTAAGGGGGAACACCGGGGAGCTGTTTTTT.

The chain recombines TRBV19 with TRBJ2-3; D is ambiguous. V was pared by 3 bases and J by 3 bases, with 13 bases between. Germline CDR1 LNHDA, CDR2 SQIVND (reference sequence). CDR3 size: 15 residues. The CDR3 loop reads CASSIGGVGTDTQYF. CDR3 DNA sequence: TGTGCCAGTAGTATTGGCGGAGTCGGTACAGATACGCAGTATTTT.

This CDR3 reads CASSPDTAQTQYF. Written as DNA, the CDR3 is TGTGCCAGCTCACCAGACACTGCACAGACCCAGTACTTC. This chain joins TRBV18 and TRBJ2-5; D gene uncertain. Germline V gives CDR1 KGHSH, CDR2 LQKENI. This CDR3 spans 13 amino acids. V was cut by 2 bases and J by 6 bases, with 10 bases left in between.

This chain uses TRBV29-1 with TRBJ2-1, with TRBD2 identical over 8 bases. CDR1 is SQVTM, CDR2 ANQGSEA, per germline. The CDR3 consists of 16 residues. Trimming cost V 1 base and J 3 bases; bases outside gene matches: 8. Here the CDR3 reads CSVEGLVAGNYNEQFF. As DNA, the CDR3 is TGCAGCGTTGAAGGGCTCGTAGCGGGAAACTACAATGAGCAGTTCTTC.

The chain recombines TRBV11-2 with TRBJ1-3, with 7 bases identical to TRBD1. V lost 3 bases and J lost 2; bases outside the gene matches: 4. CDR3 length: 15 amino acids. Germline-derived CDR1 and CDR2 are SGHAT and FQNNGV. The DNA for the CDR3 is TGTGCCAGCAGCTTCCAACAGGGGCCTGGAAACACCATATATTTT. Translating it yields CASSFQQGPGNTIYF.

The chain recombines TRBV5-5 with TRBJ2-7, with unresolved D. CDR1 and CDR2 from the germline V gene are SGHKS and YYEKEE (reference sequence). The ends were cut back, 3 bases at V and 4 bases at J, with 14 bases in the middle. CDR3 length: 14 residues. The CDR3 loop is CASSSILSGYEQYF. As DNA, the CDR3 is TGTGCCAGCAGCTCGATCTTATCGGGTTACGAGCAGTACTTC. The complete variable domain, with remaining parts taken from reference TRBV5-5 and TRBJ2-7, reads DAGVTQSPTHLIKTRGQQVTLRCSPISGHKSVSWYQQVLGQGPQFIFQYYEKEERGRGNFPDRFSARQFPNYSSELNVNALLLGDSALYLCASSSILSGYEQYFGPGTRLTVT.

The chain couples TRBV9 to TRBJ2-1; a weak D match, TRBD2 (5 bases). V lost 2 bases, J lost 2 bases, and 14 bases lay in between. Germline values: CDR1 SGDLS, CDR2 YYNGEE. This CDR3 is 16 amino acids long. Here the CDR3 reads CASSVLSGHTYNEQFF. The CDR3 region has the DNA TGTGCCAGCAGCGTCTTAAGCGGCCATACCTACAATGAGCAGTTCTTC.

The chain couples TRBV30 to TRBJ2-7; 11 nucleotides align to TRBD1. The CDR3 spans 11 residues. J was trimmed by 10 bases and V by 5 bases; bases with no gene match: 4. CDR1 and CDR2 from the germline V gene are GTSNPN and SVGIG (reference sequence). The DNA of the CDR3 is TGTGCCTGGGCGGACAGGGGGCGACAGTACTTC. This codes for CAWADRGRQYF.

V is TRBV2 and J is TRBJ1-3; D possibly corresponds to TRBD1 (5 bases). Germline lookup yields CDR1 SNHLY and CDR2 FYNNEI. The V end was cut by 5 bases, the J end by 4 bases, with 15 bases between. This CDR3 comprises 15 residues. The CDR3 reads CASSPGTSGGNTIYF. As DNA, the CDR3 is TGTGCCAGCAGTCCCGGGACCTCGGGAGGAAACACCATATATTTT.

The genes are TRBV28 and TRBJ2-3, with 10 positions matching TRBD2. In germline, CDR1 is MDHEN, CDR2 SYDVKM. The junction had 9 bases not matched to a gene; V was cut back by 5 bases and J by 4 bases. The CDR3 sequence is 16 residues long. DNA of the CDR3: TGTGCCAGCAGTCCCCTAGCGGGAGATTGGTCAGATACGCAGTATTTT. Translation gives CASSPLAGDWSDTQYF. Full variable domain (remainder filled in from reference TRBV28 and TRBJ2-3): DVKVTQSSRYLVKRTGEKVFLECVQDMDHENMFWYRQDPGLGLRLIYFSYDVKMKEKGDIPEGYSVSREKKERFSLILESASTNQTSMYLCASSPLAGDWSDTQYFGPGTRLTVL.

The gene calls are TRBV6-5 and TRBJ2-5, with unresolved D. CDR3 length: 11 amino acids. From germline, CDR1 is MNHEY and CDR2 SVGAGI. Trimming removed 7 bases at V and 5 bases at J, with 8 bases between. The CDR3 loop is CASTSLETQYF. CDR3 in DNA: TGTGCCAGCACGAGTCTGGAGACCCAGTACTTC.

The chain has TRBV28 and TRBJ2-1; a weak D match, TRBD1 (5 bases). The CDR3 consists of 13 residues. Per germline, CDR1 MDHEN and CDR2 SYDVKM. V was pared by 4 bases and J by 8 bases, with 12 bases between. In nucleotides, the CDR3 is TGTGCCAGCAGTTCAGCTCAGGGTGATGAGCAGTTCTTC. It specifies CASSSAQGDEQFF.

The V and J genes are TRBV5-1 and TRBJ2-3; the match to TRBD1 covers 7 bases. The CDR3 sequence is 15 residues long. Trimming took 0 bases from V and 4 from J; bases not matched to a gene: 5. Germline V gives CDR1 SGHRS, CDR2 YFSETQ. The CDR3 DNA follows: TGCGCCAGCAGCTTGGGAGACAGGGTGTCAGATACGCAGTATTTT. Its translation: CASSLGDRVSDTQYF.